The 10 T cell receptor beta chains presented below share a single source sample, sequenced in a study of PD-L1 blockade in urothelial cancer. Indicated time point: pretreatment peripheral blood. The data were produced by immunoSEQ multiplex PCR, yet TCRdb's version contains in-frame clones alone and is incomplete. Here the sample spans over 65,000 clones, around 90% being singletons. The sequenced sample was PBMCs, obtained around atezolizumab (anti-PD-L1) treatment. Receptors originate from a man in his 70s with urothelial cancer.

The chain links TRBV5-1 to TRBJ2-5; tentative D call: TRBD2 (6 bases). Germline V gene data show CDR1 as SGHRS and CDR2 as YFSETQ. The CDR3 covers 17 residues. The V end lost 4 bases, the J end lost 2 bases, and 21 bases lay between the germline ends. CDR3 bases: TGCGCCAGCAGCCTCCACCCGGGGGATGGGGTTCAAGAGACCCAGTACTTC. Its translation is CASSLHPGDGVQETQYF.

This clone was seen a single time. The rearrangement joins TRBV28 to TRBJ1-1; D may be TRBD1 (5 bases). The germline CDR1 and CDR2 sequences are MDHEN and SYDVKM. CDR3 size: 14 residues. V was clipped by 3 bases and J by 1 base, with 9 bases between them. CDR3 residues: CASSFGGGNTEAFF. The CDR3 DNA sequence: TGTGCCAGCAGTTTTGGGGGAGGGAACACTGAAGCTTTCTTT.

The rearrangement uses TRBV11-1 and TRBJ2-7, with 8 bases lining up with TRBD2. CDR1 and CDR2 from the germline V gene are SGHAT and FQDESV (reference sequence). The CDR3 is 14 amino acids. With 0 bases clipped from V and 12 bases from J, the junction kept 10 bases outside the gene matches. The CDR3 spells CASSLALTSGALYF. As DNA, the CDR3 is TGTGCCAGCAGCTTAGCTCTCACTAGCGGAGCCCTGTACTTC. The variable domain in full, with the rest retrieved from reference TRBV11-1 and TRBJ2-7, is EAEVAQSPRYKITEKSQAVAFWCDPISGHATLYWYRQILGQGPELLVQFQDESVVDDSQLPKDRFSAERLKGVDSTLKIQPAELGDSAMYLCASSLALTSGALYFGPGTRLTVT.

The gene calls are TRBV5-1 and TRBJ2-1, with D possibly being TRBD2 (6 bases). The germline gives CDR1 SGHRS, CDR2 YFSETQ. This CDR3 contains 16 residues. V gave up 4 bases and J gave up 10 bases, with 24 bases separating them. CDR3 DNA: TGCGCCAGCAGCCCCCCTGGGGGGAGAAGAGGAGGGGAGCAGTTCTTC. It codes for CASSPPGGRRGGEQFF. The whole variable domain, remainder taken from reference TRBV5-1 and TRBJ2-1, is KAGVTQTPRYLIKTRGQQVTLSCSPISGHRSVSWYQQTPGQGLQFLFEYFSETQRNKGNFPGRFSGRQFSNSRSEMNVSTLELGDSALYLCASSPPGGRRGGEQFFGPGTRLTVL.

This rearrangement joins TRBV6-5 to TRBJ2-7; 9 bases are a match to TRBD2. This CDR3 is 13 amino acids long. V lost 5 bases and J lost 9; bases outside the gene matches: 8. Germline loops: CDR1 MNHEY, CDR2 SVGAGI. For the CDR3, the DNA is TGTGCCAGCAGTACTAGCGGGTATTCCGGGCAGTACTTC. The encoded protein is CASSTSGYSGQYF.

The gene calls are TRBV21-1 and TRBJ2-7; whether TRBD2, the table's D call, matches the DNA was not checked. TRBV21-1 is described as a pseudogene. This CDR3 is built from 8 residues. The CDR3 is CASGGQYF. The CDR3 DNA follows: TGTGCCAGCGGAGGGCAGTACTTC.

The chain carries TRBV27 and TRBJ2-3; TRBD2 matches 11 bases. CDR1 MNHEY and CDR2 SMNVEV come from the germline V gene (reference sequence). The junction had 8 bases not matched to a gene; V was cut back by 4 bases and J by 2 bases. CDR3 length: 17 amino acids. The CDR3 protein is CASSYDGLAGLTDTQYF. DNA of the CDR3: TGTGCCAGCAGTTACGACGGACTAGCGGGCCTCACAGATACGCAGTATTTT.

The chain has TRBV19 and TRBJ1-5, with TRBD1 matching 8 bases. The germline gives CDR1 LNHDA, CDR2 SQIVND (reference sequence). V was clipped by 9 bases and J by 2 bases; unmatched bases: 6. This CDR3 has 14 amino acids. The CDR3 DNA reads TGTGCCAGCCATGGACAGGGAGGCAATCAGCCCCAGCATTTT. Its protein product is CASHGQGGNQPQHF.

The chain has TRBV6-4 and TRBJ2-3; 7 bases map to TRBD2. Trimming at V came to 6 bases and at J to 1 base, leaving 1 base not matched to a gene. The CDR3 has 13 amino acids. The V gene's germline CDR1 is MRHNA and CDR2 SNTAGT. In nucleotides, the CDR3 is TGTGCCAGCAGGGGACTACGCACAGATACGCAGTATTTT. It codes for CASRGLRTDTQYF.

This chain joins TRBV7-3 and TRBJ1-2; 8 nucleotides agree with TRBD1. Trimming cost V 4 bases and J 5 bases; bases outside gene matches: 3. Germline CDR1 reads SGHTA; CDR2 reads FQGTGA. This CDR3 is 13 amino acids long. CDR3 bases: TGTGCCAGCAGCTATGACAGGGGTTATGGCTACACCTTC. Residues: CASSYDRGYGYTF.